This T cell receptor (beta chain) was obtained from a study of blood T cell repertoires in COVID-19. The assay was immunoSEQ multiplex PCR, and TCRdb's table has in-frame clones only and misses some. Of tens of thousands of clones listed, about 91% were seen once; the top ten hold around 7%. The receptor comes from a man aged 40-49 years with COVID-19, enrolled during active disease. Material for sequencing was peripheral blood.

The CDR3 loop is CASNPGQVSYEQYF. The DNA for the CDR3 is TGTGCCAGCAACCCGGGACAGGTATCCTACGAGCAGTACTTC. The J gene is TRBJ2-7, the V gene TRBV6-2 or TRBV6-3, with 8 bases aligning to TRBD1. The V and J ends lost 7 bases and 1 base, in that order; junction bases with no gene match: 6. The CDR3 length is 14 residues. CDR1 and CDR2 (germline): MNHEY, SVGEGT.